Detailed here is one T cell receptor (beta chain). Its antigen is currently unknown. CDR1 and CDR2 from the germline V gene are SGHAT and FQNNGV. V was clipped by 1 base and J by 0 bases, with 10 bases between them. The CDR3 spans 16 residues. The data were produced by immunoSEQ multiplex PCR, yet TCRdb's version contains in-frame clones alone and is incomplete. The top ten hold over 1.5% of the sample, which has about 2.1 million clones, 90% to 95% seen once. CD45RO-negative cells were positively selected for CCR7, leaving out terminally differentiated effector memory CD45RA+ cells. The source of the sample is a study of shared clonotypes between healthy human individuals. Study-level results: The study's rarefaction showed incomplete sorted-subset sequencing despite large depth.

The sequenced sample consisted of naive CD8+ T cells from PBMCs. This TCR was recovered from a man aged 18-30 years in good health. Some clones in this sample may be carry-over from other donors' samples. The chain uses TRBV11-2 and TRBJ2-1; weak D call: TRBD1 (5 bases). The CDR3 reads CASSLGQTDSYNEQFF. In DNA form, the CDR3 reads TGTGCCAGCAGCTTAGGACAGACAGACTCCTACAATGAGCAGTTCTTC.